This T cell receptor (beta chain) emerged from a study of CD8 T cells in ankylosing spondylitis. The V gene end was trimmed by 5 bases and the J gene end by 3 bases; junction bases not matched to a gene: 8. Germline-derived CDR1 and CDR2 are SGHAT and FQNNGV. The CDR3 is 15 amino acids. In its sample, this clonotype was seen many times. A quantitative 5'-RACE method, one with molecular barcodes, was used to make TCR beta libraries. Each CDR3 protein is one row after TCRdb ran MiXCR on the 5' RACE reads. The sample holds under 200,000 distinct CDR3 sequences, approximately 10% seen once. The sequencing sample was made of blood, either unsorted or a sorted T cell fraction (not recorded which). The sequence derives from a male donor with ankylosing spondylitis or in good health (not recorded which). The chain employs TRBV11-2 and TRBJ2-7, with TRBD1 identical over 9 bases. The CDR3 loop reads CASSQGTGFGYEQYF. In DNA form, the CDR3 reads TGTGCCAGCAGCCAGGGGACAGGGTTTGGCTACGAGCAGTACTTC.